Listed below are T cell receptor beta chains from one sample, sequenced in a study of T cell repertoires in cytomegalovirus infection. TCRdb re-derived calls from the reads in MiXCR, one entry per CDR3 protein. This table has about 900,000 distinct CDR3 sequences, around 32% appearing once. Their antigens remain unidentified. The input for sequencing was cultured CD8+ T cells from PBMCs, taken from culture after CMV antigen stimulation. The receptor set was obtained from a human donor in good health (CMV status not recorded). Some clones in this sample may be carry-over from other donors' samples. Each CDR3 is given with its conserved first and last residue. The D gene is left open where the match is weak. Clone size appears in some rows only: once, few, many, or a class for an expanded clone.

clone size: once; J gene: TRBJ1-3; D gene: .; V gene: TRBV19; CDR3 protein: CASSFIYSGNTIYF
clone size: many; J gene: TRBJ2-5; D gene: .; V gene: TRBV7-9; CDR3 protein: CASGAGEETQYF
clone size: few; J gene: TRBJ1-6; D gene: .; V gene: TRBV27; CDR3 protein: CASNHGGAYNSPLHF
clone size: many; J gene: TRBJ2-6; D gene: .; V gene: TRBV7-2; CDR3 protein: CASSFSPFVSSGANVLTF
clone size: .; J gene: TRBJ1-1; D gene: .; V gene: TRBV5-4; CDR3 protein: CASSSRGGEAFF
clone size: .; J gene: TRBJ2-4; D gene: .; V gene: TRBV18; CDR3 protein: CASSPAQGGGPDQYF
clone size: few; J gene: TRBJ1-1; D gene: .; V gene: TRBV29-1; CDR3 protein: CSVEDQTKGGEAFF
clone size: few; J gene: TRBJ2-4; D gene: .; V gene: TRBV12-3/TRBV12-4; CDR3 protein: CASSPGQKNIQYF
clone size: .; J gene: TRBJ2-3; D gene: .; V gene: TRBV7-9; CDR3 protein: CASSLEETSDTQYF
clone size: few; J gene: TRBJ2-2; D gene: TRBD1; V gene: TRBV12-5; CDR3 protein: CASGLTGGPATGELFF
clone size: .; J gene: TRBJ2-7; D gene: TRBD1; V gene: TRBV19; CDR3 protein: CAAAGGKEQYF
clone size: .; J gene: TRBJ2-2; D gene: .; V gene: TRBV25-1; CDR3 protein: CAGGTPDTGELFF
clone size: .; J gene: TRBJ2-1; D gene: .; V gene: TRBV27; CDR3 protein: CASSFIPGYNEQFF
clone size: few; J gene: TRBJ1-5; D gene: .; V gene: TRBV9; CDR3 protein: CASSVGTGRNQPQHF
clone size: .; J gene: TRBJ2-7; D gene: TRBD1; V gene: TRBV2; CDR3 protein: CASRPGQLYEQYF
clone size: few; J gene: TRBJ1-1; D gene: TRBD1; V gene: TRBV27; CDR3 protein: CASSPTTGMVTEAFF
clone size: few; J gene: TRBJ2-1; D gene: .; V gene: TRBV27; CDR3 protein: CASSFFRGAVNEQFF
clone size: .; J gene: TRBJ2-2; D gene: .; V gene: TRBV6-5; CDR3 protein: CASSFRIRNTGELFF
clone size: .; J gene: TRBJ1-1; D gene: .; V gene: TRBV25-1; CDR3 protein: CASSEFGQRVEAFF
clone size: .; J gene: TRBJ1-1; D gene: TRBD1; V gene: TRBV6-5; CDR3 protein: CASSFPGTGVNTEALF
clone size: .; J gene: TRBJ1-2; D gene: .; V gene: TRBV15; CDR3 protein: CATSREGGGSGYTF
clone size: few; J gene: TRBJ1-4; D gene: .; V gene: TRBV12-3/TRBV12-4; CDR3 protein: CASIPKGPKEGIVAEKLFF
clone size: few; J gene: TRBJ1-4; D gene: .; V gene: TRBV12-3/TRBV12-4; CDR3 protein: CASSFLVSNEKLFF
clone size: .; J gene: TRBJ2-1; D gene: .; V gene: TRBV7-6; CDR3 protein: CASSLEPGARLYGQFF
clone size: .; J gene: TRBJ2-5; D gene: TRBD2; V gene: TRBV6-5; CDR3 protein: CASGRGAGGETQYF
clone size: .; J gene: TRBJ1-2; D gene: .; V gene: TRBV7-4; CDR3 protein: CASSVGGMNYGYTF
clone size: few; J gene: TRBJ1-6; D gene: .; V gene: TRBV20-1; CDR3 protein: CSARESWEGLNSPLHF
clone size: many; J gene: TRBJ1-1; D gene: .; V gene: TRBV27; CDR3 protein: CASSSPTANTEAFF
clone size: many; J gene: TRBJ2-1; D gene: TRBD2; V gene: TRBV7-3; CDR3 protein: CASSQKLAGGTYNEQFF
clone size: few; J gene: TRBJ1-5; D gene: TRBD1; V gene: TRBV27; CDR3 protein: CASKNTGDQPQHF
clone size: .; J gene: TRBJ2-3; D gene: .; V gene: TRBV4-1; CDR3 protein: CASSHPDLFTDTQYF
clone size: few; J gene: TRBJ1-5; D gene: .; V gene: TRBV6-2/TRBV6-3; CDR3 protein: CASSYFRQLSNQPQHF
clone size: .; J gene: TRBJ1-2; D gene: TRBD1; V gene: TRBV9; CDR3 protein: CASSAPQAGQTSDGYTF
clone size: .; J gene: TRBJ2-1; D gene: TRBD2; V gene: TRBV4-1; CDR3 protein: CASSQETSGAHRDEQFF
clone size: few; J gene: TRBJ2-1; D gene: TRBD1; V gene: TRBV29-1; CDR3 protein: CSVEDGRGQAPNEQFF
clone size: .; J gene: TRBJ2-2; D gene: .; V gene: TRBV27; CDR3 protein: CASSRRVNTGELFF
clone size: .; J gene: TRBJ1-1; D gene: .; V gene: TRBV19; CDR3 protein: CASSIDGHTEAFF
clone size: .; J gene: TRBJ2-3; D gene: TRBD2; V gene: TRBV6-1; CDR3 protein: CASTRGGVTDTQYF
clone size: .; J gene: TRBJ2-1; D gene: .; V gene: TRBV29-1; CDR3 protein: CSGGRASGWDEQFF
clone size: many; J gene: TRBJ2-5; D gene: TRBD1; V gene: TRBV2; CDR3 protein: CASRDRDRENQETQYF
clone size: .; J gene: TRBJ2-1; D gene: .; V gene: TRBV6-6; CDR3 protein: CASSYLTPSASSYNEQFF
clone size: .; J gene: TRBJ1-1; D gene: TRBD1; V gene: TRBV12-3/TRBV12-4; CDR3 protein: CASRTGRATEAFF
clone size: once; J gene: TRBJ1-1; D gene: .; V gene: TRBV5-1; CDR3 protein: CASQLNTEAFF
clone size: .; J gene: TRBJ1-2; D gene: .; V gene: TRBV7-3; CDR3 protein: CASSLDAADRFNYGYTF
clone size: few; J gene: TRBJ2-1; D gene: TRBD1; V gene: TRBV2; CDR3 protein: CASSEGTGDYNEQFF
clone size: .; J gene: TRBJ2-1; D gene: TRBD2; V gene: TRBV7-6; CDR3 protein: CASSLPLAGGSLLNEQFF
clone size: many; J gene: TRBJ1-5; D gene: .; V gene: TRBV7-6; CDR3 protein: CASSSLEGQPQHF
clone size: many; J gene: TRBJ2-1; D gene: .; V gene: TRBV7-8; CDR3 protein: CASSSSGTYNEQFF
clone size: few; J gene: TRBJ1-1; D gene: .; V gene: TRBV7-8; CDR3 protein: CASSPWRTIHGAFF
clone size: .; J gene: TRBJ1-1; D gene: .; V gene: TRBV3-1; CDR3 protein: CASSQEVFAGPNTEAFF
clone size: few; J gene: TRBJ1-4; D gene: .; V gene: TRBV19; CDR3 protein: CASSPPVTTNEKLFF
clone size: .; J gene: TRBJ2-5; D gene: .; V gene: TRBV11-2; CDR3 protein: CASSLEGGTQYF
clone size: .; J gene: TRBJ1-5; D gene: TRBD1; V gene: TRBV27; CDR3 protein: CASSLQGGLQPQHF